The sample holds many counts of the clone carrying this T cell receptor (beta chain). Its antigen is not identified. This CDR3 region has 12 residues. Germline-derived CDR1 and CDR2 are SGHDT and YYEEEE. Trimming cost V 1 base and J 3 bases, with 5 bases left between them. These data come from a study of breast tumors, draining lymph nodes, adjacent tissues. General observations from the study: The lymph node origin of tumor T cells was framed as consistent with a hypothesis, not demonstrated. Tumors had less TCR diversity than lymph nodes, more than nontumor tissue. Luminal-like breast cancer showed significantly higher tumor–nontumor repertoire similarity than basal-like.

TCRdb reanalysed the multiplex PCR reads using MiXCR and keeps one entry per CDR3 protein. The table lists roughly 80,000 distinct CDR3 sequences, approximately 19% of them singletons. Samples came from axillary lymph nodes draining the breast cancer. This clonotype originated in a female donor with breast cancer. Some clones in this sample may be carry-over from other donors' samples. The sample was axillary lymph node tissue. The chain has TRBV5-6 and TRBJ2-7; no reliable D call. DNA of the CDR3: TGTGCCAGCAGCTTGAAAGACTACGAGCAGTACTTC. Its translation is CASSLKDYEQYF.